The 2 T cell receptor beta chains given below trace back to one sample, sequenced in a study of blood T cell repertoires in COVID-19. TCRdb's copy holds only in-frame clones and misses some; the assay was immunoSEQ multiplex PCR. In the table there are over 120,000 clones, 87% of which are singletons. The sample taken for sequencing was peripheral blood. Source of these receptors: a woman in her forties or fifties with acute or convalescent COVID-19.

The chain is built from TRBV6-5 and TRBJ2-1; 7 bases match TRBD1. After removal of 6 bases from V and 7 bases from J, the junction contained 6 bases not matched to a gene. The CDR3 sequence is 13 residues long. Germline V gene data show CDR1 as MNHEY and CDR2 as SVGAGI. CDR3 in amino acids: CASRGTARNEQFF. The CDR3 DNA is TGTGCCAGCAGGGGGACAGCCAGGAATGAGCAGTTCTTC.

V usage is TRBV30 and J usage is TRBJ1-1; D is unclear. The V end lost 5 bases, the J end lost 1 base, and 8 bases lay between the germline ends. The V gene's germline CDR1 is GTSNPN and CDR2 SVGIG (reference sequence). The CDR3 has 12 amino acids. CDR3 in amino acids: CAWARQNTEAFF. CDR3 DNA: TGTGCCTGGGCCCGACAGAACACTGAAGCTTTCTTT. Full variable domain (rest looked up from reference TRBV30 and TRBJ1-1): SQTIHQWPATLVQPVGSPLSLECTVEGTSNPNLYWYRQAAGRGLQLLFYSVGIGQISSEVPQNLSASRPQDRQFILSSKKLLLSDSGFYLCAWARQNTEAFFGQGTRLTVV.